These T cell receptor beta chains were read from a single sample in a study of blood T cell repertoires in COVID-19. The protocol was immunoSEQ multiplex PCR, while the TCRdb copy is restricted to in-frame clones and leaves out a portion. The repertoire holds over 250,000 clones, with around 89% as singletons. The sequenced material came from PBMCs or T cells enriched from blood (not recorded which). The receptors here all came from a man aged 35-49 years who had recovered from COVID-19. The CDR3 runs from the conserved cysteine through the conserved F or W. D genes are given only for firm matches. Clone size is shown for a subset of rows, as once, few, many or a class of expanded clone.

clone size: NA; J gene: TRBJ2-7; V gene: TRBV19; D gene: NA; CDR3 length: 17; CDR3 protein: CASSIDLARMRIYEQYF; CDR3 DNA: TGTGCCAGTAGTATAGATCTAGCCAGGATGAGGATCTACGAGCAGTACTTC
clone size: few; J gene: TRBJ1-1; V gene: TRBV5-1; D gene: TRBD1; CDR3 length: 17; CDR3 protein: CASSLDGGQMPHTEAFF; CDR3 DNA: TGCGCCAGCAGCTTGGACGGGGGACAGATGCCTCACACTGAAGCTTTCTTT
clone size: NA; J gene: TRBJ2-7; V gene: TRBV4-1; D gene: TRBD2; CDR3 length: 14; CDR3 protein: CASTSGRDDYKQYF; CDR3 DNA: TGCGCCAGCACTAGCGGAAGGGACGATTACAAGCAGTACTTC
clone size: NA; J gene: TRBJ1-2; V gene: TRBV27; D gene: TRBD1; CDR3 length: 14; CDR3 protein: CASSYGQGSSGYTF; CDR3 DNA: TGTGCCAGCAGTTATGGACAGGGGAGTTCAGGCTACACCTTC
clone size: NA; J gene: TRBJ1-1; V gene: TRBV3-1/TRBV3-2; D gene: NA; CDR3 length: 14; CDR3 protein: CASSQSGVNTEAFF; CDR3 DNA: TGTGCCAGCAGCCAATCGGGGGTGAACACTGAAGCTTTCTTT
clone size: NA; J gene: TRBJ1-2; V gene: TRBV2; D gene: NA; CDR3 length: 13; CDR3 protein: CASSRTVNYGYTF; CDR3 DNA: TGTGCCAGCAGTCGGACAGTGAACTATGGCTACACCTTC
clone size: NA; J gene: TRBJ1-4; V gene: TRBV5-6; D gene: NA; CDR3 length: 14; CDR3 protein: CASSLWRDDEKLFF; CDR3 DNA: TGTGCCAGCAGCTTATGGAGGGACGATGAAAAACTGTTTTTT
clone size: NA; J gene: TRBJ2-1; V gene: TRBV11-2; D gene: TRBD2; CDR3 length: 14; CDR3 protein: CASSSRTGGYEQFF; CDR3 DNA: TGTGCCAGCAGTTCCCGAACGGGAGGGTATGAGCAGTTCTTC
clone size: NA; J gene: TRBJ1-3; V gene: TRBV2; D gene: NA; CDR3 length: 14; CDR3 protein: CASKQVHSGNTIYF; CDR3 DNA: TGTGCCAGCAAGCAGGTTCACTCTGGAAACACCATATATTTT
clone size: NA; J gene: TRBJ1-5; V gene: TRBV6-2/TRBV6-3; D gene: NA; CDR3 length: 16; CDR3 protein: CASSYSAGIVSQPQHF; CDR3 DNA: TGTGCCAGCAGTTACTCGGCAGGAATTGTGAGTCAGCCCCAGCATTTT
clone size: NA; J gene: TRBJ1-1; V gene: TRBV7-2; D gene: NA; CDR3 length: 15; CDR3 protein: CASSFLETANTEAFF; CDR3 DNA: TGTGCCAGCAGCTTCTTGGAGACCGCGAACACTGAAGCTTTCTTT
clone size: once; J gene: TRBJ2-1; V gene: TRBV7-2; D gene: TRBD2; CDR3 length: 16; CDR3 protein: CASSSYTSGGDNEQFF; CDR3 DNA: TGTGCCAGCAGCTCCTACACTAGCGGGGGGGACAATGAGCAGTTCTTC
clone size: NA; J gene: TRBJ2-5; V gene: TRBV10-3; D gene: TRBD2; CDR3 length: 15; CDR3 protein: CAISQLGTSGETQYF; CDR3 DNA: TGTGCCATCTCCCAATTAGGGACTAGCGGGGAGACCCAGTACTTC
clone size: NA; J gene: TRBJ1-2; V gene: TRBV7-8; D gene: TRBD1; CDR3 length: 17; CDR3 protein: CASSIRTGAASDYGYTF; CDR3 DNA: TGTGCCAGCAGCATACGGACAGGGGCGGCGTCGGACTATGGCTACACCTTC
clone size: NA; J gene: TRBJ1-5; V gene: TRBV5-1; D gene: TRBD1; CDR3 length: 15; CDR3 protein: CASSLTGVGNQPQHF; CDR3 DNA: TGCGCCAGCAGCCTCACAGGGGTTGGCAATCAGCCCCAGCATTTT
clone size: NA; J gene: TRBJ2-1; V gene: TRBV28; D gene: TRBD1; CDR3 length: 14; CDR3 protein: CASRFRDSYNEQFF; CDR3 DNA: TGTGCCAGCAGATTCCGGGACAGTTACAATGAGCAGTTCTTC
clone size: few; J gene: TRBJ1-2; V gene: TRBV9; D gene: NA; CDR3 length: 14; CDR3 protein: CASRTAQSNYGYTF; CDR3 DNA: TGTGCCAGCAGGACAGCTCAAAGTAACTATGGCTACACCTTC
clone size: NA; J gene: TRBJ2-1; V gene: TRBV11-2; D gene: TRBD2; CDR3 length: 18; CDR3 protein: CASSLPRLSGSSYNEQFF; CDR3 DNA: TGTGCCAGCAGCTTACCGCGTCTTAGCGGGAGCTCCTACAATGAGCAGTTCTTC
clone size: NA; J gene: TRBJ1-2; V gene: TRBV5-4; D gene: NA; CDR3 length: 13; CDR3 protein: CASSFITNSGYTF; CDR3 DNA: TGTGCCAGCAGCTTTATCACCAACTCTGGCTACACCTTC
clone size: NA; J gene: TRBJ1-6; V gene: TRBV6-5; D gene: NA; CDR3 length: 16; CDR3 protein: CASSYSRLNYNSPLHF; CDR3 DNA: TGTGCCAGCAGTTATAGTCGACTGAACTATAATTCACCCCTCCACTTT
clone size: NA; J gene: TRBJ1-5; V gene: TRBV12-5; D gene: TRBD1; CDR3 length: 17; CDR3 protein: CASGLNRGSRVRQPQHF; CDR3 DNA: TGTGCTAGTGGCCTAAACAGGGGATCACGGGTCCGTCAGCCCCAGCATTTT
clone size: NA; J gene: TRBJ1-1; V gene: TRBV18; D gene: TRBD1; CDR3 length: 13; CDR3 protein: CASSIQGRTEAFF; CDR3 DNA: TGTGCCAGCTCCATACAGGGGAGGACTGAAGCTTTCTTT
clone size: NA; J gene: TRBJ1-1; V gene: TRBV6-5; D gene: NA; CDR3 length: 14; CDR3 protein: CASSYSAGETEAFF; CDR3 DNA: TGTGCCAGCAGTTACTCTGCAGGGGAAACTGAAGCTTTCTTT
clone size: NA; J gene: TRBJ1-4; V gene: TRBV20-1; D gene: NA; CDR3 length: 14; CDR3 protein: CSASGGGQLEKLFF; CDR3 DNA: TGCAGTGCTAGTGGGGGGGGGCAGCTCGAAAAACTGTTTTTT
clone size: NA; J gene: TRBJ2-7; V gene: TRBV30; D gene: TRBD1; CDR3 length: 15; CDR3 protein: CAWNTGQGPPYEQYF; CDR3 DNA: TGTGCCTGGAACACGGGACAGGGTCCCCCCTACGAGCAGTACTTC
clone size: NA; J gene: TRBJ2-7; V gene: TRBV28; D gene: NA; CDR3 length: 14; CDR3 protein: CASSFVAGVREQYF; CDR3 DNA: TGTGCCAGCAGTTTTGTGGCAGGGGTGCGTGAGCAGTACTTC
clone size: NA; J gene: TRBJ2-1; V gene: TRBV28; D gene: NA; CDR3 length: 17; CDR3 protein: CASSRSRQLFSYNEQFF; CDR3 DNA: TGTGCCAGCAGTCGGAGTAGACAGTTGTTCTCTTACAATGAGCAGTTCTTC
clone size: NA; J gene: TRBJ2-7; V gene: TRBV1; D gene: NA; CDR3 length: 14; CDR3 protein: CTSSQIIGRYEQYF; CDR3 DNA: TGCACCAGCAGCCAAATCATAGGGAGGTACGAGCAGTACTTC
clone size: NA; J gene: TRBJ2-7; V gene: TRBV6-2/TRBV6-3; D gene: TRBD1; CDR3 length: 15; CDR3 protein: CASSYPGQGAYEQYF; CDR3 DNA: TGTGCCAGCAGTTACCCGGGACAGGGGGCCTACGAGCAGTACTTC
clone size: NA; J gene: TRBJ1-6; V gene: TRBV28; D gene: TRBD1; CDR3 length: 19; CDR3 protein: CASSLWTTVAGGARSPLHF; CDR3 DNA: TGTGCCAGCAGTTTGTGGACGACCGTGGCAGGGGGCGCAAGGTCACCCCTCCACTTT
clone size: NA; J gene: TRBJ1-1; V gene: TRBV3-1/TRBV3-2; D gene: NA; CDR3 length: 14; CDR3 protein: CASSHGGSNTEAFF; CDR3 DNA: TGTGCCAGCAGCCATGGAGGTTCGAACACTGAAGCTTTCTTT
clone size: NA; J gene: TRBJ2-3; V gene: TRBV7-9; D gene: TRBD2; CDR3 length: 15; CDR3 protein: CASSHSGRSTDTQYF; CDR3 DNA: TGTGCCAGCAGCCATAGCGGGAGGAGCACAGATACGCAGTATTTT